This entry features one T cell receptor (beta chain) sequence. Its antigen remains unknown. This sample was included in a study of T cells after posttransplantation cyclophosphamide. Notes on the study in general: Recipient CMV seropositivity and CMV reactivation strongly tracked TRB clonality.

Profiling relied on immunoSEQ multiplex PCR, and the TCRdb table lists in-frame clones only, not all of them. This table holds around 43,000 clones, around 91% found once. This clonotype was sampled from a woman between 50 and 59 years old in good health and a related stem cell transplant donor. Sequenced material: PBMCs.

DNA of the CDR3: TGTGCCAGCGAGCCGGGACAGGGGGCCCATATCACTAGTGATACGCAGTATTTT. Protein sequence: CASEPGQGAHITSDTQYF. The chain combines TRBV18 with TRBJ2-3; 12 nucleotides agree with TRBD1. The V gene's germline CDR1 is KGHSH and CDR2 LQKENI. J was trimmed by 6 bases and V by 8 bases; bases with no gene match: 18. CDR3 length equals 18 residues.